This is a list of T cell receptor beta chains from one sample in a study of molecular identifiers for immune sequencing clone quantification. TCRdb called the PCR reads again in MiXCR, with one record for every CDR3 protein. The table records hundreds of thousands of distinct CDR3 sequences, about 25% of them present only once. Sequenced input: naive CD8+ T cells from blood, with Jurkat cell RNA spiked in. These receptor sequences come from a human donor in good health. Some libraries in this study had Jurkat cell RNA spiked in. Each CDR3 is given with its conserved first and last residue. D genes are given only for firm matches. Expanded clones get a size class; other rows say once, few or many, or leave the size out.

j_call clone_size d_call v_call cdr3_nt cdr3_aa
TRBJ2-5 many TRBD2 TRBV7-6 TGTGCCAGCAGCACGGGACTAGCGGGAGCGTACTTC CASSTGLAGAYF
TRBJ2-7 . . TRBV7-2 TGTGCCAGCCGCTTAGGGCCCGGGAGCTCCTACGAGCAGGACTTC CASRLGPGSSYEQDF
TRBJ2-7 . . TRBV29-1 TGCCGCGTTGTGGGGGGTGGGGGCTCATCTAGGTACGAGCAGTACTTC CRVVGGGGSSRYEQYF
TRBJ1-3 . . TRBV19 TGTGCCAGTAGTCCAGATTCTGGAAACACCATATATTTT CASSPDSGNTIYF
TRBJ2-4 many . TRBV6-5 TGTGCCAGCAGTTACTCGAGCCCCCCAGGGAACATTCAGTACTTC CASSYSSPPGNIQYF
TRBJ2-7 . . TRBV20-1 TGCAGTGCCGAAGGGGCCCTGAGCTCCTACGAGCAGTACTTC CSAEGALSSYEQYF
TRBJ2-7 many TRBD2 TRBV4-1 TGCGCCAGCAGCCGACTAGCAGGCGAGCAGTACTTC CASSRLAGEQYF
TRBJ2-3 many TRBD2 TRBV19 TGTGCCAGTAGTCTGACTAGCGGGAGTCCAGATACGCAGTATTTT CASSLTSGSPDTQYF
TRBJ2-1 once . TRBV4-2 TGTGCCAGCAGCCACGAGACAGTAAGGGGCTGGAGCTCCTACAAGGAGCAGTTCTTC CASSHETVRGWSSYKEQFF
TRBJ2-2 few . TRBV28 TGTGCCAGCAGATCACAGGTGAACACCGGGGAGCTGTTTTTT CASRSQVNTGELFF
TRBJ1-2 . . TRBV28 TGTGCCAGCAGTTTAACACTTGATTATGGCTACACCTTC CASSLTLDYGYTF
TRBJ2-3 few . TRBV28 TGTGCCAGCAGTTCGGTGGGCGGGTCGAGCACAGATACGCAGTATTTT CASSSVGGSSTDTQYF
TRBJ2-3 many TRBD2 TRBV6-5 TGTGCCAGCACACCAGCGGGAGGGCCCACAGATACGCAGTATTTT CASTPAGGPTDTQYF
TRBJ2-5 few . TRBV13 TGTGCCAGCAGCTTGACTAGTTCGGAGTTAGAGACCCAGTACTTC CASSLTSSELETQYF
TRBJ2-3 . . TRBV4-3 TGCGCCAGCAGCCAAGATCTGGCAGGGCTCACAGATACGCAGTATTTT CASSQDLAGLTDTQYF
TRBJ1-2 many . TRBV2 TGTGCCAGCAGTGCCGGGACTCCTAACTATGGCTACACCTTC CASSAGTPNYGYTF
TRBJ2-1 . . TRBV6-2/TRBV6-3 TGTGCCAGCAGTTACTCCATACCTTCCAGACTAGTAGGATACAATGAGCAGTTCTTC CASSYSIPSRLVGYNEQFF
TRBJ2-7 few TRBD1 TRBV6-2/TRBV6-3 TGTGCCAGCAGTCGAACCCCTGGGGCAGGGGGTCCCTACGAGCAGTACTTC CASSRTPGAGGPYEQYF
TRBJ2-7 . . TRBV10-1 TGCGCCAGCAGTGTTGGAGCGTGGCCGGCGGCCGCGCAGTACTTC CASSVGAWPAAAQYF
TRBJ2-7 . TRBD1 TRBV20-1 TGCAGTGGTAGACGGGACAGAGCCGCCGTTGGCTACGAGCAGTACTTC CSGRRDRAAVGYEQYF
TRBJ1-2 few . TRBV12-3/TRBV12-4 TGTGCCAGCAGGCAAGATACAGGGTATGGCTACACCTTC CASRQDTGYGYTF
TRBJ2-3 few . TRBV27 TGTGCCAGCGGGAGTCTCAACACAGATACGCAGTATTTT CASGSLNTDTQYF
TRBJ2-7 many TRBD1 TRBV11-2 TGTGCCAGCAGACCCACGACAGGGGACGAGCAGTACTTC CASRPTTGDEQYF
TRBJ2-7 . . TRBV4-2 TGTGCCAGCAGGGGGGCACTCTCCTACGAGCAGTACTTC CASRGALSYEQYF
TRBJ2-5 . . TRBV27 TGTGCCAGCAGTTTAATGGGGGGAGAGACCCAGTACTTC CASSLMGGETQYF
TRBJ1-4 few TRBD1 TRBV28 TGTGCCAGCAGGGGGACAGGCGTTAATGAAAAACTGTTTTTT CASRGTGVNEKLFF
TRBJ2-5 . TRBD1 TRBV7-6 TGTGCCAGCAGCTTTCGACAGGGGGGGGGTGCAGAGACCCAGTACTTC CASSFRQGGGAETQYF
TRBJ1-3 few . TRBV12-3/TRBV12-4 TGTGCCAGCAGTTTAACCCTGGCCGGAAACACCATATATTTT CASSLTLAGNTIYF
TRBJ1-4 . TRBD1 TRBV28 TGTGCCAGCAGGGATCCGGGACAGGGATATGAAAAACTGTTTTTT CASRDPGQGYEKLFF
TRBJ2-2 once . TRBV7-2 TGTGCCAGCAGCTTAGGGCTTAAAACCGGGGAGCTGTTTTTT CASSLGLKTGELFF
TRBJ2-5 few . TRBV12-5 TGTGCTAGTGGCCGGACGGAAGAGACCCAGTACTTC CASGRTEETQYF
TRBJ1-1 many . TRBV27 TGTGCCAGCACGGGAATGATGAACACTGAAGCTTTCTTT CASTGMMNTEAFF
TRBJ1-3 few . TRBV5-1 TGCGCCAGCAGCTTCAACACCGGAAACGCCATATATTTT CASSFNTGNAIYF
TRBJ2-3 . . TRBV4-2 TGTGCCAGCAGCCAAGATCTTGGGGGCGGGGAGGAGTATTTT CASSQDLGGGEEYF
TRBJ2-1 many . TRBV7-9 TGTGCCAGCAGCTCGGCTGTGTGGGAGAAGCTGTTCTTC CASSSAVWEKLFF
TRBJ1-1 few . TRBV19 TGTGCCAGTAGTACCGGGAGCGTTGAAGCTTTCTTT CASSTGSVEAFF
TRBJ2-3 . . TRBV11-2 TGTGCCAGCAGCTTAGATGTGATGGCGGCAGATACGCAGTATTTT CASSLDVMAADTQYF
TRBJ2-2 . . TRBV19 TGTGCCACCTCTTTCACCGGGGAGCTGTTTTTT CATSFTGELFF
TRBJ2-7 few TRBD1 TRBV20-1 TGCAGTGCCATGAAAATCGGACAGGTCACCTACGAGCAGTACTTC CSAMKIGQVTYEQYF
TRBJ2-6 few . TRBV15 TGTGCCACCAGCACCTCATTTATTGGGAGTGGGGCCAACGTCCTGACTTTC CATSTSFIGSGANVLTF
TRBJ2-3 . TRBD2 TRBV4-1 TGCGCCAGCAGCCACACTAGCGGGACTAGCACAGATACGCAGTATTTT CASSHTSGTSTDTQYF
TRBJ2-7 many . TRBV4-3 TGCGCCAGCAGCCAGACAAGCTCGGACTTTAAGTACTTC CASSQTSSDFKYF
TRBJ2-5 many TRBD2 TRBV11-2 TGTGCCAGCAGCTTAGAAGAGCGGGATTTCTACCAAGAGACCCAGTACTTC CASSLEERDFYQETQYF
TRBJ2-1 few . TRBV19 TGTGCCAGTAGTATTCCGGGAGCCCAGTTCTTC CASSIPGAQFF
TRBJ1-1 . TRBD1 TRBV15 TGTGCCACCAGCAGACCAGACAGGGTTGAAGCTTTCTTT CATSRPDRVEAFF
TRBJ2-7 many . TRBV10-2 TGCGCCAGCAGTGAGGCATTGACCTACGAGCAGTACTTC CASSEALTYEQYF
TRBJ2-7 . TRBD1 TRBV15 TGTGCCACCCAAATTACAGGGGGCTCTTACGAGCAGTACTTC CATQITGGSYEQYF
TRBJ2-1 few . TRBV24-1 TGTGCCACCAGTGATTCTGCAGGGGATTTCAATGAGCAGTTCTTC CATSDSAGDFNEQFF
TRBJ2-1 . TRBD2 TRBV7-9 TGTGCCAGCAGCTTAGCGGAGGTAGCGGGAGTTCATGAGCAGTTCTTC CASSLAEVAGVHEQFF
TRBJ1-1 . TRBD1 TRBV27 TGTGCCAGCACCAACAGGGGGATTACTGAAGCTTTCTTT CASTNRGITEAFF
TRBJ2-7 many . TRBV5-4 TGTGCCAGCAGTTATGGTCTGGAGCAGTACTTC CASSYGLEQYF
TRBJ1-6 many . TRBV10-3 TGTGCCATCAGGGGGGATGATTCACCCCTCCACTTT CAIRGDDSPLHF
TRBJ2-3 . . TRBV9 TGTGCCAGCAGCCCCTCCGGCAGCTCCGGCACAGATACGCAGTATTTT CASSPSGSSGTDTQYF
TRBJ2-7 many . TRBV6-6 TGTGCCACAGAAGAGCACTCCTACGAGCAGTACTTC CATEEHSYEQYF
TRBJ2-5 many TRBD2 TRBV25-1 TGTGCCAGCAGTCTCGGGACTAAAGAGACCCAGTACTTC CASSLGTKETQYF
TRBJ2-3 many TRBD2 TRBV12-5 TGTGCTAGTGCCACAGGGACTAGCGGGCCCACAGATACGCAGTATTTT CASATGTSGPTDTQYF
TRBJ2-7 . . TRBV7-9 TGTGCCAGCAGCTTAGAGCGGAGGACCGACGAGATCGAGCAGTACTTC CASSLERRTDEIEQYF
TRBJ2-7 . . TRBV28 TGTGCCAGCAGCCTGGCTAGAGGGAGTAACTACGAGCAGTACTTC CASSLARGSNYEQYF
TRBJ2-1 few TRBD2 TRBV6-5 TGTGCCAGCAGTCAAGAATTAGCGGGAGGCCTCTCCTACAATGAGCAGTTCTTC CASSQELAGGLSYNEQFF